A single sample gave rise to the 30 T cell receptor beta chains below, sequenced in a study of shared clonotypes between healthy human individuals. Naive CD8 populations comprised CD45RO-negative cells positively selected for CCR7, excluding terminally differentiated effector memory CD45RA+ cells. TCRdb keeps only in-frame clones here, not all; method: immunoSEQ multiplex PCR. The table records more than 2 million clones, roughly 93% of them present only once. The source material was naive CD8+ T cells from PBMCs. These receptors were taken from a man between 18 and 29 years old in good health. Some clones in this sample may be carry-over from other donors' samples.

The chain couples TRBV10-1 to TRBJ2-2, with 7 bases matching TRBD1. This CDR3 has 14 amino acids. Germline values: CDR1 WNHNN, CDR2 SYGVQD (reference sequence). V was pared by 6 bases and J by 5 bases, with 6 bases of the junction left unmatched. The CDR3 sequence: CASSGQDLTGELFF. The CDR3 bases are TGCGCCAGCAGCGGACAGGATTTAACCGGGGAGCTGTTTTTT.

The V call is TRBV28, the J call TRBJ1-2; 10 bases match TRBD1. This CDR3 spans 13 amino acids. Per germline, CDR1 MDHEN and CDR2 SYDVKM. J lost 8 bases, V lost 6 bases, and 6 bases had no gene match. The CDR3 loop reads CASRGGTGVGYTF. CDR3 sequence (DNA): TGTGCCAGCAGAGGAGGGACAGGGGTGGGCTACACCTTC.

The rearrangement links TRBV7-9 to TRBJ2-5; the D is unclear. CDR3 size: 13 residues. The V end was cut by 2 bases, the J end by 0 bases, with 4 bases between. Germline V lookup: CDR1 SEHNR, CDR2 FQNEAQ (reference sequence). DNA for the CDR3: TGTGCCAGCAGCTTACTTAACCAAGAGACCCAGTACTTC. Translating gives CASSLLNQETQYF.

The chain uses TRBV7-8 and TRBJ2-7, with D perhaps matching TRBD1 (6 bases). The CDR3 totals 14 residues. Germline-derived CDR1 and CDR2 are SGHVS and FQNEAQ. V was shortened by 5 bases and J by 2 bases, with 13 bases between the two germline ends. CDR3 nucleotides: TGTGCCAGCAGCCCATGGACAGCCACCTACGAGCAGTACTTC. It codes for CASSPWTATYEQYF.

The V and J genes are TRBV13 and TRBJ2-6; D gene unclear. Trimming stripped 8 bases from V and 0 bases from J, with 8 bases between. In germline, CDR1 is PRHDT, CDR2 FYEKMQ (reference sequence). The CDR3 consists of 14 residues. The CDR3 nucleotides are TGTGCCAGCCAACCGTTCTCTGGGGCCAACGTCCTGACTTTC. It is translated as CASQPFSGANVLTF.

In the case of this clone: One end of the junction does not line up with germline, which may come from a read error. The chain has TRBV19 and TRBJ2-1; 9 positions match TRBD2. CDR3 length equals 15 residues. CDR1 LNHDA and CDR2 SQIVND come from the germline V gene (reference sequence). CDR3 in DNA: TGTGCCAGTAGGATAGCGGGAGTATCCTACAATGAGCAGTTCTTC. Its translation is CASRIAGVSYNEQFF.

The genes are TRBV28 and TRBJ1-5, with D uncertain. The germline CDR1 and CDR2 sequences are MDHEN and SYDVKM. V lost 4 bases to trimming and J lost 8 bases, with 18 bases between them. The CDR3 loop spans 15 amino acids. CDR3 DNA: TGTGCCAGCAGTTGGGGATACGGCACTAGGGAGCCCCAGCATTTT. Its translation is CASSWGYGTREPQHF.

This chain joins TRBV15 and TRBJ2-1; TRBD1 agrees at 7 bases. The ends lost 7 bases at V and 0 bases at J; junction bases unmatched: 6. This CDR3 region has 15 residues. Per germline, CDR1 LNHNV and CDR2 YYDKDF (reference sequence). The CDR3 protein is CATTPQGSSYNEQFF. The CDR3 DNA reads TGTGCCACCACCCCACAGGGGAGCTCCTACAATGAGCAGTTCTTC.

This chain joins TRBV5-1 and TRBJ2-4, with a possible D match to TRBD2 (6 bases). V was cut by 3 bases and J by 8 bases, with 15 bases left in between. This CDR3 has 14 amino acids. Germline V CDR1 and CDR2: SGHRS, YFSETQ. CDR3 region: CASSWAGLLDIQYF. Written as DNA, the CDR3 is TGCGCCAGCAGCTGGGCGGGGCTCCTGGACATTCAGTACTTC.

The DNA of the CDR3 is TGTGCCAGCAGTTATTTCGAGGAGCAGTACTTC. Protein product: CASSYFEEQYF. This sequence joins TRBV6-6 and TRBJ2-7; D gene ambiguous. The ends were cut back, 3 bases at V and 7 bases at J, with 7 bases in the middle. The CDR3 loop spans 11 amino acids. The germline CDR1 and CDR2 sequences are MNHNY and SVGAGI (reference sequence).

The chain has TRBV9 and TRBJ2-5; 7 bases map to TRBD1. Germline V gives CDR1 SGDLS, CDR2 YYNGEE. This CDR3 region has 13 residues. V gave up 4 bases and J gave up 3 bases; unmatched junction bases: 3. CDR3 residues: CASSKGTEETQYF. The CDR3 region has the DNA TGTGCCAGCAGCAAAGGGACAGAAGAGACCCAGTACTTC.

V usage is TRBV4-3 and J usage is TRBJ2-1; 12 positions match TRBD2. V was clipped by 4 bases and J by 13 bases; unmatched bases: 8. CDR3 size: 14 residues. Germline CDR1 is LGHNA and CDR2 is YSLEER. The CDR3 nucleotides are TGCGCCAGCAGCCCTTATCGGACTAGCGGGGAACAGTTCTTC. Translation gives CASSPYRTSGEQFF.

The rearrangement joins TRBV7-8 to TRBJ1-5; D ambiguous. With 2 bases removed from V and 4 bases from J, the gap between germline ends came to 12 bases. CDR3 length: 15 residues. Germline CDR1 reads SGHVS; CDR2 reads FQNEAQ. CDR3 sequence (DNA): TGTGCCAGCAGCTTAAATGGGCGCTCTAATCAGCCCCAGCATTTT. Translating it yields CASSLNGRSNQPQHF. Filled out from reference TRBV7-8 and TRBJ1-5, the complete variable domain reads GAGVSQSPRYKVAKRGQDVALRCDPISGHVSLFWYQQALGQGPEFLTYFQNEAQLDKSGLPSDRFFAERPEGSVSTLKIQRTQQEDSAVYLCASSLNGRSNQPQHFGDGTRLSIL.

V usage is TRBV4-1 and J usage is TRBJ2-7; 11 positions agree with TRBD1. This CDR3 comprises 16 residues. Per germline, CDR1 MGHRA and CDR2 YSYEKL. V was pared by 5 bases and J by 7 bases, with 13 bases of the junction left unmatched. The CDR3 sequence is CASSSSADRGLGEQYF. The CDR3 coding sequence is TGCGCCAGCAGCTCGAGCGCGGACAGGGGGCTTGGGGAGCAGTACTTC.

This rearrangement joins TRBV27 to TRBJ2-7, with 8 nucleotides matching TRBD1. J was trimmed by 4 bases and V by 5 bases; bases with no gene match: 10. Germline V gene data show CDR1 as MNHEY and CDR2 as SMNVEV (reference sequence). The CDR3 has 15 residues. CDR3 coding DNA: TGTGCCAGCAGTCCGCGGACAGGGTTTTTGTACGAGCAGTACTTC. Amino acids: CASSPRTGFLYEQYF.

This sequence joins TRBV14 and TRBJ2-7; possibly TRBD1 or TRBD2 for D (5 bases each). The CDR3 runs 16 residues. Trimming removed 0 bases from V and 0 bases from J, with 12 bases in between. Germline assignment: CDR1 SGHDN and CDR2 FVKESK. The CDR3 sequence: CASSQDFARGSYEQYF. Here the CDR3 DNA reads TGTGCCAGCAGCCAAGATTTTGCGAGGGGCTCCTACGAGCAGTACTTC.

The CDR3 reads CASSKTGDTGELFF. In DNA, the CDR3 is TGTGCCAGCAGCAAAACAGGGGACACCGGGGAGCTGTTTTTT. The rearrangement links TRBV28 to TRBJ2-2; 7 bases match TRBD1. Germline V gives CDR1 MDHEN, CDR2 SYDVKM. The CDR3 totals 14 residues. Trimming cost V 6 bases and J 3 bases; bases outside gene matches: 4.

About this clone: Other DNA sequences in the sample encode the same CDR3. The V call is TRBV4-1, the J call TRBJ2-2; 9 nucleotides match TRBD1. The V segment lost 3 bases and the J segment 1 base; nucleotides outside the gene matches: 0. In germline, CDR1 is MGHRA, CDR2 YSYEKL. The CDR3 has 15 amino acids. This CDR3 reads CASSQGQGNTGELFF. CDR3 sequence (DNA): TGCGCCAGCAGCCAGGGACAGGGGAACACCGGGGAGCTGTTTTTT.

The rearrangement links TRBV7-9 to TRBJ1-4; no reliable D call. Germline CDR1 SEHNR, CDR2 FQNEAQ (reference sequence). The CDR3 contains 13 residues. V was pared by 3 bases and J by 7 bases, with 9 bases between. The CDR3 nucleotides read TGTGCCAGCAGCTTCAACACGGGTGAAAAACTGTTTTTT. Protein: CASSFNTGEKLFF.

The rearrangement uses TRBV19 and TRBJ2-7; weak D call: TRBD2 (5 bases). Germline V gene data show CDR1 as LNHDA and CDR2 as SQIVND (reference sequence). There are 14 residues in the CDR3. V dropped 10 bases and J dropped 0 bases, with 16 bases sitting between them. CDR3 nucleotides: TGTGCCACCGCTCCATTTAGCGCCTCCTACGAGCAGTACTTC. Translating gives CATAPFSASYEQYF. The whole variable domain, remainder taken from reference TRBV19 and TRBJ2-7, is DGGITQSPKYLFRKEGQNVTLSCEQNLNHDAMYWYRQDPGQGLRLIYYSQIVNDFQKGDIAEGYSVSREKKESFPLTVTSAQKNPTAFYLCATAPFSASYEQYFGPGTRLTVT.

A note on this clone: The same CDR3 also results from other DNA sequences found in this sample. The chain couples TRBV19 to TRBJ2-7; 10 nucleotides agree with TRBD1. The CDR3 is 13 residues long. Germline V lookup: CDR1 LNHDA, CDR2 SQIVND (reference sequence). The trim removed 5 bases at V and 3 bases at J, leaving 1 base unmatched. The CDR3 nucleotides are TGTGCCAGTAGTGACAGGGGGCTCTACGAGCAGTACTTC. Translated, it gives CASSDRGLYEQYF.

In nucleotides, the CDR3 is TGCGCCAGCAGCCAAGGGTCTATTGGAGTAACAGATACGCAGTATTTT. Translated, it gives CASSQGSIGVTDTQYF. This rearrangement joins TRBV4-1 to TRBJ2-3; D is ambiguous. Trimming pared 1 base from V and 3 bases from J, leaving 14 bases between. The CDR3 sequence is 16 residues long. Germline values: CDR1 MGHRA, CDR2 YSYEKL.

The chain has TRBV9 and TRBJ1-3; D is uncertain. Trimming removed 4 bases at V and 3 bases at J, with 8 bases between. The CDR3 length is 13 residues. The germline CDR1 and CDR2 sequences are SGDLS and YYNGEE. The CDR3 bases are TGTGCCAGCAGCCTAATGGATGGAAACACCATATATTTT. Translated: CASSLMDGNTIYF.

On this clone itself: The identical CDR3 is also encoded by other nucleotide sequences in the sample. The rearrangement joins TRBV29-1 to TRBJ2-1; a possible D gene is TRBD2 (6 bases). Germline values: CDR1 SQVTM, CDR2 ANQGSEA. This CDR3 is 14 amino acids long. V was pared by 3 bases and J by 0 bases, with 9 bases between. Here the CDR3 reads CSVETRSSYNEQFF. The CDR3, as DNA: TGCAGCGTTGAGACTAGAAGCTCCTACAATGAGCAGTTCTTC.

The chain employs TRBV9 and TRBJ1-2, with a weak D call TRBD1 (6 bases). Trimming pared 6 bases from V and 6 bases from J, leaving 9 bases between. The CDR3 has 11 residues. The germline V gene has CDR1 SGDLS and CDR2 YYNGEE. CDR3 DNA sequence: TGTGCCAGCATACAGGGAAATGGCTACACCTTC. Amino acid sequence: CASIQGNGYTF. The full variable domain, in which reference TRBV9 and TRBJ1-2 provide the parts outside the CDR3, is DSGVTQTPKHLITATGQRVTLRCSPRSGDLSVYWYQQSLDQGLQFLIQYYNGEERAKGNILERFSAQQFPDLHSELNLSSLELGDSALYFCASIQGNGYTFGSGTRLTVV.

The J gene is TRBJ1-2, the V gene TRBV5-5; D gene ambiguous. Trimming pared 4 bases from V and 1 base from J, leaving 14 bases between. The germline CDR1 and CDR2 sequences are SGHKS and YYEKEE (reference sequence). The CDR3 spans 15 residues. The DNA of the CDR3 is TGTGCCAGCAGCCTAGGCCCCAGGAGTAACTATGGCTACACCTTC. It encodes CASSLGPRSNYGYTF.

This clone was recorded a few times. J is TRBJ1-2 and V is TRBV4-1; 7 nucleotides agree with TRBD1. V was pared by 3 bases and J by 5 bases, with 9 bases of the junction left unmatched. CDR1 is MGHRA and CDR2 is YSYEKL in the germline V gene. This CDR3 has 15 residues. The CDR3: CASSQGYTGAYGYTF. The CDR3 coding sequence is TGCGCCAGCAGCCAGGGATATACAGGGGCGTATGGCTACACCTTC.

The chain has TRBV7-9 and TRBJ2-5, with unresolved D. V shed 5 bases and J shed 2 bases, with 12 bases lying between them. Germline values: CDR1 SEHNR, CDR2 FQNEAQ (reference sequence). The CDR3 extends over 14 amino acids. The CDR3 nucleotides read TGTGCCAGCAGCCCCAACATGGGGCAAGAGACCCAGTACTTC. Its protein product is CASSPNMGQETQYF.

CDR3 bases: TGTGCCAGCAGCAGACTAGCGGGGGAGACCCAGTACTTC. Residues: CASSRLAGETQYF. The V call is TRBV6-6, the J call TRBJ2-5; 11 nucleotides line up with TRBD2. Trimming cost V 6 bases and J 5 bases; bases outside gene matches: 2. CDR1 is MNHNY and CDR2 is SVGAGI in the germline V gene (reference sequence). The CDR3 consists of 13 residues.

This sequence joins TRBV27 and TRBJ2-2; D possibly corresponds to TRBD1 (6 bases). The germline CDR1 and CDR2 sequences are MNHEY and SMNVEV (reference sequence). V shed 5 bases and J shed 8 bases, with 27 bases lying between them. This CDR3 has 18 residues. CDR3 in DNA: TGTGCCAGCAGTCCCCATCAATATAGACCAGACAGGCTGGGGGAGCTGTTTTTT. Translation gives CASSPHQYRPDRLGELFF.